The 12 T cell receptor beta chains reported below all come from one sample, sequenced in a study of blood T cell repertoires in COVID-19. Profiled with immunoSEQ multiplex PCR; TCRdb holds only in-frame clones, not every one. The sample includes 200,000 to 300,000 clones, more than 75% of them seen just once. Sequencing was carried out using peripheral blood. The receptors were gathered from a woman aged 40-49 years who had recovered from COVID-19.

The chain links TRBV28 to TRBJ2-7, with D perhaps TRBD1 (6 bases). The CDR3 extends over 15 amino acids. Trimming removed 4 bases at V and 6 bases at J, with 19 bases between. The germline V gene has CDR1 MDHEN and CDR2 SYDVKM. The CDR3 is CASSSQGQLNSEQYF. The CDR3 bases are TGTGCCAGCAGTTCCCAGGGGCAGCTCAATAGCGAGCAGTACTTC.

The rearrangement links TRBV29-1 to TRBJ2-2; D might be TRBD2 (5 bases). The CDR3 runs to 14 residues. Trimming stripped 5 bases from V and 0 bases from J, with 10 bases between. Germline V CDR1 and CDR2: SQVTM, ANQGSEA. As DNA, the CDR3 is TGCAGCGTTAGTTCGGGGACGAACACCGGGGAGCTGTTTTTT. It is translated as CSVSSGTNTGELFF.

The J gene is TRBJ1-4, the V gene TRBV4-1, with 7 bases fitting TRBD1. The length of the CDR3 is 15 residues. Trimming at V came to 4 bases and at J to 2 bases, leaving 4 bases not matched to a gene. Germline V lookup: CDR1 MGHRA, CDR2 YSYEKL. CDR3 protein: CASSRTGVTNEKLFF. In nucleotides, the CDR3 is TGCGCCAGCAGCCGCACAGGGGTCACTAATGAAAAACTGTTTTTT.

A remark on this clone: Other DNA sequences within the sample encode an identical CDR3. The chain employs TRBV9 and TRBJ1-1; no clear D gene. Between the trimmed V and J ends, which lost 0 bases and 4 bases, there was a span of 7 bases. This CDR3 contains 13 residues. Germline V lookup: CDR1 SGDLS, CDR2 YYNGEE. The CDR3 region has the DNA TGTGCCAGCAGCGTAGGAGGGCGCACTGAAGCTTTCTTT. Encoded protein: CASSVGGRTEAFF.

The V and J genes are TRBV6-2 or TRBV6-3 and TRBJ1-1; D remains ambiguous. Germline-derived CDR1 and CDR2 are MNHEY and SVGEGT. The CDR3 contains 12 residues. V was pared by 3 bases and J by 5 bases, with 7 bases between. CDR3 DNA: TGTGCCAGCAGTTATTTCCTGACTGAAGCTTTCTTT. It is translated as CASSYFLTEAFF.

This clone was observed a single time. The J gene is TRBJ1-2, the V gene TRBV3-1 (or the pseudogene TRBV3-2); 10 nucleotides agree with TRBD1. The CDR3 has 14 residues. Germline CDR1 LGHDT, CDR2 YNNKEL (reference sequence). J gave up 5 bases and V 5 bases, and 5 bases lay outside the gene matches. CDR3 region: CASSYGQGEYGYTF. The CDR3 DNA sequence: TGTGCCAGCAGCTACGGACAGGGGGAATATGGCTACACCTTC.

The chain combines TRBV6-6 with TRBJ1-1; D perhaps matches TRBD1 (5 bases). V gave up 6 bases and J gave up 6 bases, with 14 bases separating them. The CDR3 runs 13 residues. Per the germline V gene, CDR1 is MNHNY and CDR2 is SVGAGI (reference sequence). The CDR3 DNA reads TGTGCCAGCAGACCTTTCTCGGGGGCTGAAGCTTTCTTT. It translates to CASRPFSGAEAFF.

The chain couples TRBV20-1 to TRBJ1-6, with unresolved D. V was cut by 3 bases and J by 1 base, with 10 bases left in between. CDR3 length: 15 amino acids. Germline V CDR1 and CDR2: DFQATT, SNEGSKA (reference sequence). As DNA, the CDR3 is TGCAGTGCTAGTAGATGGGAGTCCTATAATTCACCCCTCCACTTT. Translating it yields CSASRWESYNSPLHF.

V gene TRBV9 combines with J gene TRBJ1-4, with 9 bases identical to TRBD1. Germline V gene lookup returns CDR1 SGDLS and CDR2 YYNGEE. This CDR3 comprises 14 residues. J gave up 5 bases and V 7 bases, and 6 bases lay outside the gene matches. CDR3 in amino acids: CASGGQGRNEKLFF. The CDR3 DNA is TGTGCCAGCGGAGGACAGGGGCGAAATGAAAAACTGTTTTTT.

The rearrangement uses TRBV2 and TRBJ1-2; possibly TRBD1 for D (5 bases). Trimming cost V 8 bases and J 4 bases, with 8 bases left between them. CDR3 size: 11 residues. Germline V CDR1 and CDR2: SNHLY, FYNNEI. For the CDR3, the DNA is TGTGCCAGCGGTCAGGGCTATGGCTACACCTTC. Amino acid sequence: CASGQGYGYTF.

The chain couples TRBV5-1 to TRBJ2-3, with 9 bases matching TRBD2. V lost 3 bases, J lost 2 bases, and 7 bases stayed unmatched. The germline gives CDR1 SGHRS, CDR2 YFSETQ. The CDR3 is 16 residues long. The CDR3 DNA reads TGCGCCAGCAGCTCGGGACTAGCCGACCCCACAGATACGCAGTATTTT. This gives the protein CASSSGLADPTDTQYF.

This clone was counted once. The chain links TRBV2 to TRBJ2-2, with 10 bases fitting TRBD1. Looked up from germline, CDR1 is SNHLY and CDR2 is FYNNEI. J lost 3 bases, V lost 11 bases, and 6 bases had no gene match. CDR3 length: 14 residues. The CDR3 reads CAGAGTGDTGELFF. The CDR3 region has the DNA TGTGCCGGGGCGGGGACAGGGGACACCGGGGAGCTGTTTTTT.